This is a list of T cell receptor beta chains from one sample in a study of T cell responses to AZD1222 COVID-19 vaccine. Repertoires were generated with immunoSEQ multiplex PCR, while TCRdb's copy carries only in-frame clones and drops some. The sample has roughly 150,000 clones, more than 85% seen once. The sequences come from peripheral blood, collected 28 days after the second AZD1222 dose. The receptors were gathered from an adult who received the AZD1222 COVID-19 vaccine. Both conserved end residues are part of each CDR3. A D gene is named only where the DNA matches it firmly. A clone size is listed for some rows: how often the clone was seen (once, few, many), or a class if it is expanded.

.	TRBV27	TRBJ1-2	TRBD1	CASKSPGQGTGGYTF
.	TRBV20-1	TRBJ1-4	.	CSAPQGKLFF
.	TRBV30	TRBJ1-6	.	CAWTEGGRTLHF
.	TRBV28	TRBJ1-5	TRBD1	CASRRPGQGGQPQHF
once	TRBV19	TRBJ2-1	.	CASTPPWTDRLSYNEQFF
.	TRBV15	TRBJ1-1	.	CATSRDIYTEAFF
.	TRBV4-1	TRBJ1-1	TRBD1	CASSQPAGFGQGLSEAFF
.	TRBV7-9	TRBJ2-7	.	CASSPRVRRFGHEQYF
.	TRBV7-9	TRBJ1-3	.	CASSLALRAYVGNTIYF
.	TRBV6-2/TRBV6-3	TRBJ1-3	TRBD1	CASSSQGARGNTIYF
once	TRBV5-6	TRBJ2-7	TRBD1	CASSFLPGQTVGEQYF
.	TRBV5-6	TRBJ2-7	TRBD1	CASSPLGQGTTYEQYF
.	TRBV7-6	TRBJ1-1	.	CASSLESRLNTEAFF
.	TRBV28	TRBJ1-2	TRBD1	CASSSTGGASGYTF
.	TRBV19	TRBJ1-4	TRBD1	CASSNDRGHEKLFF
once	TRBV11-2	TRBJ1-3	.	CASSLHSGDFRNTIYF
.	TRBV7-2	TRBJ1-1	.	CASSLEGTRNTEAFF
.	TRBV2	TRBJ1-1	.	CASRQGGTEAFF
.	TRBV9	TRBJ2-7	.	CASSVARLAYEQYF
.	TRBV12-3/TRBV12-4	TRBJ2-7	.	CASSLYSNYEQYF
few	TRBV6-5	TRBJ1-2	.	CASTPLTANYGYTF
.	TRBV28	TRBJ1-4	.	CASTTLFRNEKLFF
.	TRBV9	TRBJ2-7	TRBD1	CASSVDPGQGTYEQYF
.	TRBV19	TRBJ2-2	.	CASSIAGWDTGELFF